Many counts were recorded for the clone carrying this TCR beta chain. Its antigen is as yet unknown. In TCRdb, the 5' RACE reads were re-called with MiXCR into one record per CDR3 protein. Among roughly 9,200 distinct CDR3 sequences, about 2.9% were seen once, and the ten largest hold roughly an eighth. The sample comes from a study of spatial heterogeneity in lung cancer. Study-level points and caveats: Mutation counts in tumors were tracked by counts of expanded intratumoral alpha and beta TCRs.

Time point defined: sample taken at primary tumor resection. This sequence originates from a male donor with early-stage non-small cell lung cancer. The source was lung tumor tissue, collected at surgery.

In DNA, the CDR3 is TGTGCCAGCTCAGAACTTCAAGAGACCCAGTACTTC. Translated: CASSELQETQYF. The chain is built from TRBV18 and TRBJ2-5; D is ambiguous. Trimming cost V 5 bases and J 2 bases, with 6 bases left between them. There are 12 residues in the CDR3. Germline V lookup: CDR1 KGHSH, CDR2 LQKENI.